This T cell receptor (beta chain) was sequenced during a study of T cells expressing NK-cell markers. The V gene's germline CDR1 is SNHLY and CDR2 FYNNEI. CDR3 length: 14 residues. TCRdb reprocessed the 5' RACE reads, with one entry per CDR3 protein and no DNA. The sample yields roughly 350,000 distinct CDR3 sequences, of which the top ten take up roughly 5.2%. The sequenced material came from blood T cells: a sorted CD56 or NKG2C T cell subset, CD4+ or CD8+ T cells, or bulk PBMC T cells (not recorded which). The chain combines TRBV2 with TRBJ2-7. The sequence derives from a man aged 18 to 69 in good health. CDR3 sequence reads: CASSTTGSSYEQYF.